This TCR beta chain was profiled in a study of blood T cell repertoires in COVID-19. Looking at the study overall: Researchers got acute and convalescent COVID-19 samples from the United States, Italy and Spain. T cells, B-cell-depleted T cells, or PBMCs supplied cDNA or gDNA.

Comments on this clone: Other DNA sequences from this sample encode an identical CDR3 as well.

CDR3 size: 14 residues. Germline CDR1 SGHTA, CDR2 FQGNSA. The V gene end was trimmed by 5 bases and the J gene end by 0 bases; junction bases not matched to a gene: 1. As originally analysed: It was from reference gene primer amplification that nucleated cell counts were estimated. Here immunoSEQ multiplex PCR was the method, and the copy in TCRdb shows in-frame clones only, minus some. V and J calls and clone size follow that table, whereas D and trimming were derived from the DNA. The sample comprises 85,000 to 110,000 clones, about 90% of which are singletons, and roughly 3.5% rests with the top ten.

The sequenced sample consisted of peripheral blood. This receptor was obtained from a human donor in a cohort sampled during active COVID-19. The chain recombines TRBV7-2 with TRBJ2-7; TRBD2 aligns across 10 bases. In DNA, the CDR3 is TGTGCCAGCAGCCGGACTAGCGGCTCCTACGAGCAGTACTTC. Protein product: CASSRTSGSYEQYF.